These 21 T cell receptor beta chains originate from one sample sequenced in a study of shared clonotypes between healthy human individuals (dated by TCRdb to about 2020). To prepare the library, the immunoSEQ multiplex PCR assay was applied. As stored in TCRdb, this immuneACCESS dataset retains in-frame rearrangements with V and J assigned. A fraction of the clones does not appear; measured against another copy, unresolved V genes explain less than half of the discrepancy, and the remainder lacks a known reason. This sample comprises approximately 2.3 million clones, 93% of them detected only once. The ten largest make up under 0.45% of the sample. The sequenced sample was naive CD4+ T cells from PBMCs. This sample's cell subset or site label indicates: CD45RA+ positively selected. The receptors were gathered from a man younger than 30 in good health. Some clones in this sample may be carry-over from other donors' samples.

The chain joins TRBV28 to TRBJ1-1; D gene ambiguous. V lost 6 bases and J 6 bases, leaving 29 bases between the germline ends. The CDR3 consists of 18 residues. Germline CDR1 MDHEN, CDR2 SYDVKM. CDR3 in DNA: TGTGCCAGCAGCCATACCGTGGGCGGGGAGGGTAGAGTGGCTGAAGCTTTCTTT. It encodes CASSHTVGGEGRVAEAFF.

This clone was observed a single time. The CDR3 DNA reads as TGTGCCAGCAGTGAGTCAGGGAACCCCTATAATTCACCCCTCCACTTT. As protein: CASSESGNPYNSPLHF. The chain links TRBV25-1 to TRBJ1-6; a possible D gene is TRBD1 (5 bases). The germline V and J ends were trimmed by 3 bases and 2 bases, with 11 bases remaining between them. CDR3 length: 16 amino acids. Germline assignment: CDR1 MGHDK and CDR2 SYGVNS.

The chain combines TRBV7-3 with TRBJ2-3; perhaps TRBD2 as D (6 bases). The CDR3 consists of 14 residues. V gave up 5 bases and J gave up 2 bases, with 11 bases separating them. In germline, CDR1 is SGHTA, CDR2 FQGTGA. The CDR3, as DNA: TGTGCCAGCAGCGGGAGGATGTCCACAGATACGCAGTATTTT. Its protein product is CASSGRMSTDTQYF.

This chain connects TRBV7-3 to TRBJ2-5, with a weak D call TRBD1 (5 bases). Germline CDR1 is SGHTA and CDR2 is FQGTGA. Between the trimmed V and J ends, which lost 2 bases and 4 bases, there was a span of 14 bases. The CDR3 covers 15 residues. CDR3 DNA: TGTGCCAGCAGCTTAGGGGCAGGGAATCCAGAGACCCAGTACTTC. Translation gives CASSLGAGNPETQYF.

This chain connects TRBV5-6 to TRBJ1-2; unclear D gene. The CDR3 is 14 residues long. Germline V lookup: CDR1 SGHDT, CDR2 YYEEEE. V was trimmed by 0 bases and J by 4 bases, leaving 10 bases between them. CDR3 nucleotides: TGTGCCAGCAGCTTGGGGAGATTCGGCTATGGCTACACCTTC. Protein sequence: CASSLGRFGYGYTF. Full variable domain (rest looked up from reference TRBV5-6 and TRBJ1-2): DAGVTQSPTHLIKTRGQQVTLRCSPKSGHDTVSWYQQALGQGPQFIFQYYEEEERQRGNFPDRFSGHQFPNYSSELNVNALLLGDSALYLCASSLGRFGYGYTFGSGTRLTVV.

This clone appeared a single time. The V gene is TRBV28, the J gene TRBJ1-1, with D perhaps matching TRBD1 (5 bases). Between the trimmed V and J ends, which lost 3 bases and 0 bases, there was a span of 14 bases. From germline, CDR1 is MDHEN and CDR2 SYDVKM. The CDR3 is made up of 16 amino acids. The CDR3 is CASSFRDGFMNTEAFF. The DNA of the CDR3 is TGTGCCAGCAGTTTCCGGGACGGCTTCATGAACACTGAAGCTTTCTTT. The full variable domain, in which reference TRBV28 and TRBJ1-1 provide the parts outside the CDR3, is DVKVTQSSRYLVKRTGEKVFLECVQDMDHENMFWYRQDPGLGLRLIYFSYDVKMKEKGDIPEGYSVSREKKERFSLILESASTNQTSMYLCASSFRDGFMNTEAFFGQGTRLTVV.

J is TRBJ2-2 and V is TRBV5-4; TRBD2 aligns across 12 bases. CDR1 is SGHNT and CDR2 is YYREEE in the germline V gene (reference sequence). The junction had 7 bases not matched to a gene; V was cut back by 0 bases and J by 7 bases. This CDR3 spans 17 amino acids. The CDR3: CASSLELAGGPGGELFF. For the CDR3, the DNA is TGTGCCAGCAGCTTGGAGCTAGCGGGAGGGCCGGGCGGGGAGCTGTTTTTT.

The V call is TRBV9, the J call TRBJ2-6; the D gene is possibly TRBD2 (5 bases). V was shortened by 0 bases and J by 2 bases, with 9 bases between the two germline ends. Per germline, CDR1 SGDLS and CDR2 YYNGEE. The CDR3 runs 16 residues. The CDR3 reads CASSVAGVPGANVLTF. The CDR3 nucleotides are TGTGCCAGCAGCGTAGCCGGGGTTCCTGGGGCCAACGTCCTGACTTTC.

This clone was counted a single time. The rearrangement joins TRBV2 to TRBJ1-1, with TRBD1 matching over 7 bases. With 4 bases clipped from V and 0 bases from J, the junction kept 11 bases outside the gene matches. Looked up from germline, CDR1 is SNHLY and CDR2 is FYNNEI. CDR3 length equals 17 residues. In DNA, the CDR3 is TGTGCCAGCAGTGGCCGGACAGGTGGGCCCATGAACACTGAAGCTTTCTTT. Translating gives CASSGRTGGPMNTEAFF. The complete variable domain, with remaining parts taken from reference TRBV2 and TRBJ1-1, reads EPEVTQTPSHQVTQMGQEVILRCVPISNHLYFYWYRQILGQKVEFLVSFYNNEISEKSEIFDDQFSVERPDGSNFTLKIRSTKLEDSAMYFCASSGRTGGPMNTEAFFGQGTRLTVV.

This sequence joins TRBV28 and TRBJ2-5, with D possibly called TRBD1 or TRBD2 (5 bases each). Germline V gene data show CDR1 as MDHEN and CDR2 as SYDVKM. Trimming cost V 7 bases and J 5 bases, with 20 bases left between them. CDR3 length: 15 residues. The CDR3 DNA reads TGTGCCAGCAAGGCTCCTCTCGGGGCAGGTGAGACCCAGTACTTC. Translated: CASKAPLGAGETQYF.

The chain is built from TRBV5-1 and TRBJ2-7; D possibly matches TRBD1 or TRBD2 (5 bases each). Trimming shortened V by 0 bases and J by 1 base, and 14 bases separated the two germline ends. Germline loops: CDR1 SGHRS, CDR2 YFSETQ. The CDR3 length is 16 residues. CDR3 region: CASSLAGRAGSYEQYF. The CDR3 DNA reads as TGCGCCAGCAGCTTGGCGGGACGGGCGGGTTCCTACGAGCAGTACTTC.

V and J are TRBV7-6 and TRBJ2-7; 12 nucleotides match TRBD2. This CDR3 has 15 amino acids. Germline loops: CDR1 SGHVS, CDR2 FNYEAQ. Losses at the gene ends were 5 bases for V and 3 bases for J; bases not matched to a gene: 5. CDR3 residues: CASSRTSGGLYEQYF. DNA of the CDR3: TGTGCCAGCAGCAGAACTAGCGGGGGGCTCTACGAGCAGTACTTC.

This chain connects TRBV27 to TRBJ2-2; the match to TRBD2 covers 9 bases. This CDR3 is 18 amino acids long. The germline V gene has CDR1 MNHEY and CDR2 SMNVEV (reference sequence). The trim removed 5 bases at V and 1 base at J, leaving 11 bases unmatched. DNA of the CDR3: TGTGCCAGCAGTCGGGGATGGATAGCGGGGGAGAACACCGGGGAGCTGTTTTTT. Translation gives CASSRGWIAGENTGELFF.

This clone occurred a few times. CDR3 DNA sequence: TGTGCCAGTAGAACAGGCACCCAAGAGACCCAGTACTTC. It codes for CASRTGTQETQYF. The V call is TRBV19, the J call TRBJ2-5; D might be TRBD1 (5 bases). Germline V gives CDR1 LNHDA, CDR2 SQIVND (reference sequence). The CDR3 consists of 13 residues. V shed 6 bases and J shed 1 base, with 9 bases lying between them.

The chain joins TRBV19 to TRBJ2-5, with D perhaps matching TRBD1 (5 bases). Germline CDR1 and CDR2: LNHDA and SQIVND (reference sequence). The CDR3 runs 13 residues. Between the trimmed V and J ends, which lost 3 bases and 6 bases, there was a span of 11 bases. The CDR3 reads CASSMERTQTQYF. In nucleotides, the CDR3 is TGTGCCAGTAGTATGGAGAGGACACAGACCCAGTACTTC. The full variable domain, in which reference TRBV19 and TRBJ2-5 provide the parts outside the CDR3, is DGGITQSPKYLFRKEGQNVTLSCEQNLNHDAMYWYRQDPGQGLRLIYYSQIVNDFQKGDIAEGYSVSREKKESFPLTVTSAQKNPTAFYLCASSMERTQTQYFGPGTRLLVL.

V gene TRBV2 combines with J gene TRBJ1-3; D uncertain. The CDR3 totals 14 residues. Trimming pared 7 bases from V and 0 bases from J, leaving 10 bases between. Germline values: CDR1 SNHLY, CDR2 FYNNEI. This CDR3 reads CASTQRGSGNTIYF. The CDR3 DNA follows: TGTGCCAGCACCCAACGAGGCTCTGGAAACACCATATATTTT.

This chain connects TRBV19 to TRBJ1-5; D is ambiguous. The germline V gene has CDR1 LNHDA and CDR2 SQIVND (reference sequence). The CDR3 consists of 15 residues. The V end lost 7 bases, the J end lost 0 bases, and 13 bases lay between the germline ends. The CDR3 DNA follows: TGTGCCAGTACCCGGACCGTTAATAGCAATCAGCCCCAGCATTTT. Protein: CASTRTVNSNQPQHF.

The chain links TRBV7-2 to TRBJ1-5; no firm D call. Trimming took 4 bases from V and 5 from J, leaving 9 bases between them. In germline, CDR1 is SGHTA, CDR2 FQGNSA. The CDR3 is made up of 13 amino acids. The CDR3 DNA reads as TGTGCCAGCAGCTCCGGACCCGATCAGCCCCAGCATTTT. Protein: CASSSGPDQPQHF.

This sequence joins TRBV28 and TRBJ2-2, with D uncertain. This CDR3 spans 15 amino acids. CDR1 is MDHEN and CDR2 is SYDVKM in the germline V gene. V was trimmed by 5 bases and J by 0 bases, leaving 10 bases between them. The CDR3 DNA reads TGTGCCAGCAGTCCCCCATCGACGAACACCGGGGAGCTGTTTTTT. Translating gives CASSPPSTNTGELFF.

The DNA of the CDR3 is TGTGCCAGCAGCTTAGTTCGGGGGGCGCGGGAAAAACTGTTTTTT. It translates to CASSLVRGAREKLFF. V gene TRBV7-9 combines with J gene TRBJ1-4, with a weak D call TRBD1 (6 bases). V lost 1 base and J 8 bases, leaving 14 bases between the germline ends. The CDR3 sequence is 15 residues long. Looked up from germline, CDR1 is SEHNR and CDR2 is FQNEAQ (reference sequence).

The gene calls are TRBV6-1 and TRBJ1-1, with TRBD1 matching 7 bases. Trimming took 10 bases from V and 10 from J; bases not matched to a gene: 21. Germline CDR1 reads MNHNS; CDR2 reads SASEGT. The CDR3 runs to 15 residues. The CDR3 sequence: CANTNGQAGEAGAFF. Written as DNA, the CDR3 is TGTGCCAATACTAACGGACAGGCCGGCGAAGCAGGAGCTTTCTTT.